This T cell receptor (beta chain) was found in a study of human T cells and chemical hapten exposure (dated by TCRdb to the early 2020s). In terms of the full investigation: For sensitization, 2% DPC in acetone was applied to a roughly 2 cm by roughly 2 cm area of upper inner arm skin. Alopecia areata with under or over 50% scalp involvement, alopecia totalis and alopecia universalis were represented in the patient cohort, which was mostly female. Patch testing was done on the upper back using Finn chambers containing 0.01% DPC, and results were scored after 6 days according to International Contact Dermatitis Research Group standards. Throughout the approximately 23-week study period, patients were also given weekly therapeutic DPC doses on the scalp. This study followed changes in the peripheral blood TCR repertoire in vivo during primary and secondary sensitization of alopecia patients to the hapten diphenylcyclopropenone (DPC). The libraries were sequenced as a pool, and the TCR yield per sample differed mostly because of small variations in library volumes within the pool. Patient blood was sampled pre-sensitization (week 0) and at 2, 6 and about 24 weeks after DPC sensitization. Blood for TCR sequencing was provided by twenty-nine alopecia patients at one to four time points (pre-sensitization, 2, 6 and 24 weeks).

This clonotype has at least ten counts. No antigen is known for it. Base quality data are lacking; no much larger clone is found one base away. Library preparation used RACE. Sequencing instrument: NextSeq 500. During library preparation, unique molecular identifiers were attached to individual cDNA molecules so that TCRs could be counted in a quantitative, reproducible way. For every blood RNA sample, sequencing covered both the TCR alpha and TCR beta chains. The original methods were these. The median number of TCRs per sample was around 100,000, ranging from 23,224 to 690,600. V, J and CDR3 annotation of the TCR reads was performed with the Decombinator software suite. For the PS versus PT1 abundance plots, all samples were subsampled to the same number of TCRs (28,000). Expanded TCRs were defined as absent before sensitization and observed at least eight times at the 2-week time point. TCRdb ran its own pipeline on the public reads, namely fastp trimming at Q25 and MiXCR clone calling, and kept in-frame beta chains. A single entry per CDR3 protein holds the most common genes and DNA from its merged rows. None of the V and J calls come from the authors' own analysis; TCRdb made them. The sample yields over 300,000 distinct CDR3 sequences; roughly 4.6% were counted once. The ten largest clones represent around 2.6% of the sample.

In light of the paper, this sample's time point label describes: pre-sensitization, week 0. This sample's treatment or condition label indicates: therapeutic diphenylcyclopropenone sensitization with weekly scalp DPC. At every patch-test visit, the blood draw took place before the patch test was put on. To be eligible, patients had to be aged 18 to 70, diagnosed with alopecia and judged suitable for DPC therapy, while pregnant patients were excluded. Total RNA was isolated from unfractionated whole blood collected in Tempus Blood RNA tubes. Relative to germline, V is 6 bases shorter and J is 2 bases shorter, with 21 bases between their ends. CDR1 and CDR2, per the germline V gene, are MNHEY and SVGAGI. Taken from cysteine to phenylalanine, the CDR3 has 17 residues. Of the read, only the CDR3 DNA is kept; its 51 bases are in frame from base 1. The study at large found these results: Patch test score correlated positively with the number of PT1 expanded TCRs, reaching significance at thresholds 8, 16 and 32 but not at 4. Because every patient had alopecia, a presumed autoimmune disease, the patients' immune response might differ from that of healthy individuals. After repeated subsampling, the strength of the expansion versus patch-test correlation and the threshold at which it became significant changed. No change with DPC sensitization was found in the number of TCRs above 1 in 1000 frequency, and no evidence of global repertoire structure alterations was found. Compared with pre-sensitization or healthy control sets, expanded TCRs formed significantly more large CDR3 similarity clusters, which is consistent with antigen-driven responses.

The TCR comes from a woman between 45 and 65 years old with alopecia areata. Some clones in this sample may be carry-over from other donors' samples. The V and J genes are TRBV6-5 and TRBJ2-3; TRBD2 is a weak D gene call, 6 bases matching. The sequenced sample was whole blood, obtained in connection with sensitization to the hapten diphenylcyclopropenone (DPC). The DNA reads TGTGCCAGCAGCCAGGGCGGGGCGCAGCGGTACACAGATACGCAGTATTTT. Its product reads: CASSQGGAQRYTDTQYF.